This T cell receptor (beta chain) was sequenced during a study of HIV-infected patients and healthy controls. One entry per CDR3 protein results from TCRdb running MiXCR on the 5' RACE reads. The data hold over 55,000 distinct CDR3 sequences, with 15% to 20% observed a single time. Germline V CDR1 and CDR2: SGHRS, YFSETQ. V lost 7 bases and J lost 4, with 11 bases in between. CDR3 length: 12 residues. This receptor was obtained from a human donor in good health. The chain combines TRBV5-1 with TRBJ2-5, with D maybe TRBD1 (5 bases). Input material: CD4+ T cells from blood. CDR3 residues: CASYFQGETQYF. In DNA form, the CDR3 reads TGCGCCAGCTATTTCCAGGGAGAGACCCAGTACTTC.